The T cell receptor beta chain under discussion was sequenced for a study of T cell responses to AZD1222 COVID-19 vaccine. The study, taken as a whole, reports: Donors were chiefly white British, with a greater number of females, and clonal diversity was perhaps underestimated. Regions left unmutated in variants are reportedly the target of nearly half of spike-specific TCRs.

The CDR3 totals 16 residues. The V gene's germline CDR1 is SGHRS and CDR2 YFSETQ. Using immunoSEQ multiplex PCR, the repertoire was profiled, and TCRdb retains in-frame clones only, with some absent. This table holds some 150,000 clones, roughly 90% found once. In regard to this clone: Its antigen is not identified. This likely reflects a read error, since a far larger clone is one base away.

J is TRBJ1-3 and V is TRBV5-1, with TRBD1 matching 8 bases. This TCR was recovered from an adult who received the AZD1222 COVID-19 vaccine. The material was peripheral blood, obtained 28 days after the second AZD1222 dose. Here the CDR3 reads CATSDPGQAQGNTIYF. The DNA of the CDR3 is TGCGCCACCAGCGACCCGGGACAGGCTCAAGGAAACACCATATATTTT.